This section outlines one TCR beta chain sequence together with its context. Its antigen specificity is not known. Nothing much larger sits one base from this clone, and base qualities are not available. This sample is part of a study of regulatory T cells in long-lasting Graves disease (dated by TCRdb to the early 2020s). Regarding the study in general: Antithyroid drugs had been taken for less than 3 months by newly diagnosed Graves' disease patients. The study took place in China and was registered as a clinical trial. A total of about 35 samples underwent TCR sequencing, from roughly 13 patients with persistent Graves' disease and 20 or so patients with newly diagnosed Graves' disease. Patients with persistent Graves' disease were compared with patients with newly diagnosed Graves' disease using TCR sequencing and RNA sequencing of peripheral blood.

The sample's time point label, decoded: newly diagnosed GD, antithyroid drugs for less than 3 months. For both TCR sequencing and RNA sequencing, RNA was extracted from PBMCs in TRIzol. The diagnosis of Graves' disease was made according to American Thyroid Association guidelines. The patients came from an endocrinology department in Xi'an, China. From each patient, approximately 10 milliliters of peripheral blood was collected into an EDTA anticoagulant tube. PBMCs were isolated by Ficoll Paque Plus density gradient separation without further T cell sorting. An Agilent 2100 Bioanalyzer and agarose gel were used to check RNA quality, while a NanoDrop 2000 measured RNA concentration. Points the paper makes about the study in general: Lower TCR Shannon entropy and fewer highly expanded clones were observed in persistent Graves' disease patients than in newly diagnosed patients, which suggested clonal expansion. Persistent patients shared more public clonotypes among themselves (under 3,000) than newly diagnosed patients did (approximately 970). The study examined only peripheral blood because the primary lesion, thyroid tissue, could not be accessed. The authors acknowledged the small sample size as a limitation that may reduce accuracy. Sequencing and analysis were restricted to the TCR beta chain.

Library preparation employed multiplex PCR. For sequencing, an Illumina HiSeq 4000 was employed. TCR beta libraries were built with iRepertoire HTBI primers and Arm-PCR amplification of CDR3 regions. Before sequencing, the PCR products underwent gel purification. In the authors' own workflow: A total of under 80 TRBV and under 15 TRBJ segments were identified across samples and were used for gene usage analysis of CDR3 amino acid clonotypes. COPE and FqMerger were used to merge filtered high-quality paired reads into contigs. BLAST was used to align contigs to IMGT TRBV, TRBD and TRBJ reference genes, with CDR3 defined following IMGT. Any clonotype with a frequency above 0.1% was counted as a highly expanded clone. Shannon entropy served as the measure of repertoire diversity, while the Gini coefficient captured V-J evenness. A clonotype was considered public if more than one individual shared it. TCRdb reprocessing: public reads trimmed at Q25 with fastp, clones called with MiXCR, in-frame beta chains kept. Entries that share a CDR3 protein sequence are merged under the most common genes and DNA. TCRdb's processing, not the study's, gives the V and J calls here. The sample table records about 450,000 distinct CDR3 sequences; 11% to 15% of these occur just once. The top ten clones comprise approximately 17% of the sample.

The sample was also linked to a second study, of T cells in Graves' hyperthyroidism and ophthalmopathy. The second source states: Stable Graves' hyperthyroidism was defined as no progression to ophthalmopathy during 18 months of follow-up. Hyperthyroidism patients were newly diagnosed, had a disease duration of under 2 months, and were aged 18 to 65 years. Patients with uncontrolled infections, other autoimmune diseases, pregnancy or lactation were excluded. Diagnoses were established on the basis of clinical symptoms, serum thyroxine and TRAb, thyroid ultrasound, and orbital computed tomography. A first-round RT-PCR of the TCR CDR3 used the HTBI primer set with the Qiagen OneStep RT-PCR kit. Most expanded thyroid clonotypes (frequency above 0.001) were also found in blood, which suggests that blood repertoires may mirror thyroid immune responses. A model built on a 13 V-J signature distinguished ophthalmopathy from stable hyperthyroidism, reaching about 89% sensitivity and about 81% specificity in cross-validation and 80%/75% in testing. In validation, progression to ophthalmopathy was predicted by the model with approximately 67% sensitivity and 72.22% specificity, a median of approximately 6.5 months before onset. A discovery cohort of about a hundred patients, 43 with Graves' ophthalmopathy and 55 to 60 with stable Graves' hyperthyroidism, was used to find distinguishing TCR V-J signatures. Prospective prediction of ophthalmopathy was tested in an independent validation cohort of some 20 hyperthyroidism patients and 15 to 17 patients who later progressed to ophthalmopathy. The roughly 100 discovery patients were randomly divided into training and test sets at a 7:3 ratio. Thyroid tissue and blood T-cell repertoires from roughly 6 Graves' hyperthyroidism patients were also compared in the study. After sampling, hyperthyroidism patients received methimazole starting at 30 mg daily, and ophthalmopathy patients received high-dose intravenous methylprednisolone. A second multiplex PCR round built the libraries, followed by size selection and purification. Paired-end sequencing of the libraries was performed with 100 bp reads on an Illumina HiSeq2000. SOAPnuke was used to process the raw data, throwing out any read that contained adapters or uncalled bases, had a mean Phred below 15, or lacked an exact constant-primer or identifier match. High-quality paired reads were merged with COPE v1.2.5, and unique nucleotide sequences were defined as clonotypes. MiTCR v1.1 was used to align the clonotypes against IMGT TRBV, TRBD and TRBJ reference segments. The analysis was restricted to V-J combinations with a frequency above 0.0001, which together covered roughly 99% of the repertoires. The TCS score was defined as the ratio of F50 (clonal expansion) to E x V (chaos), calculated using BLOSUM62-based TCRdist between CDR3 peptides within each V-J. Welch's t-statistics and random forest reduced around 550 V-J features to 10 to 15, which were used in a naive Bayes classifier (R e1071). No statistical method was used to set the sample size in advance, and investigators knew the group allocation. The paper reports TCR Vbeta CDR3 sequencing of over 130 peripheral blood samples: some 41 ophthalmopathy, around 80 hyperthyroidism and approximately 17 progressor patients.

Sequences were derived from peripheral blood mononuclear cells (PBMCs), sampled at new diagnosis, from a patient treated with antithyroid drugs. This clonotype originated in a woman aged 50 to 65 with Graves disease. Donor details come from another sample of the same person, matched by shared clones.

Read as DNA, the sequence is TGCAGTGCTAGAGACCTCCGAAGGCTAGCGGGAGTCCACGGGGAGCTGTTTTTT. It specifies CSARDLRRLAGVHGELFF. In this chain, TRBV20-1 is recombined with TRBJ2-2, and 10 junctional nucleotides match TRBD2. The germline V end is reduced by 0 bases and the J end by 7 bases; junction bases left unmatched: 14. From the germline V gene (reference sequence), CDR1 is DFQATT and CDR2 is SNEGSKA. The cysteine opens and the phenylalanine closes a CDR3 of 18 amino acids. CDR3 DNA is the only sequence kept; it has 54 bases, read in frame from the first base.